This T cell receptor (beta chain) is drawn from a study of CD8+ T cells in alopecia areata. Peripheral blood and lesional scalp punch biopsies came from alopecia areata patients. This CDR3 comprises 15 residues. V lost 5 bases and J lost 0, with 10 bases in between. Germline assignment: CDR1 MDHEN and CDR2 SYDVKM. This clone was counted a few times. Extraction of RNA preceded its reverse transcription into cDNA, which served as the sequencing template. Here immunoSEQ multiplex PCR was the method, and the copy in TCRdb shows in-frame clones only, minus some. This table holds 30,000 to 40,000 clones, around three quarters found once.

This TCR was recovered from a human donor with alopecia areata. The chain joins TRBV28 to TRBJ2-2, with a possible D match to TRBD2 (6 bases). Sequenced material: NKG2D-low CD8+ T cells sorted from blood. The DNA of the CDR3 is TGTGCCAGCAGTACTAGCCTCGCGAACACCGGGGAGCTGTTTTTT. It translates to CASSTSLANTGELFF.